The clone carrying this T cell receptor (beta chain) was found once. Its matching antigen is unknown. Method: immunoSEQ multiplex PCR; TCRdb's copy keeps in-frame clones and lacks some. The sample includes fewer than 850,000 clones, roughly 88% seen only once; the top ten take 34%. CDR1 is SQVTM, CDR2 ANQGSEA, per germline. This CDR3 spans 17 amino acids. V lost 5 bases and J lost 3; bases outside the gene matches: 17. The data belong to a study of shared clonotypes between healthy human individuals. General observations from the study: Non-shared clonotypes had lower generation probabilities than clonotypes shared by all four sorted-subset donors.

The receptor's source is a man in his late teens or twenties in good health. Some clones in this sample may be carry-over from other donors' samples. Input material: memory CD8+ T cells from PBMCs. Subset of the sample: CD45RO+ cells pooled with CCR7-negative TemRA cells. This chain connects TRBV29-1 to TRBJ2-7; TRBD1 aligns across 9 bases. DNA for the CDR3: TGCAGCGTTCTCCCCGGGACAGGGTATGTTAAGGGCTACGAGCAGTACTTC. It specifies CSVLPGTGYVKGYEQYF.